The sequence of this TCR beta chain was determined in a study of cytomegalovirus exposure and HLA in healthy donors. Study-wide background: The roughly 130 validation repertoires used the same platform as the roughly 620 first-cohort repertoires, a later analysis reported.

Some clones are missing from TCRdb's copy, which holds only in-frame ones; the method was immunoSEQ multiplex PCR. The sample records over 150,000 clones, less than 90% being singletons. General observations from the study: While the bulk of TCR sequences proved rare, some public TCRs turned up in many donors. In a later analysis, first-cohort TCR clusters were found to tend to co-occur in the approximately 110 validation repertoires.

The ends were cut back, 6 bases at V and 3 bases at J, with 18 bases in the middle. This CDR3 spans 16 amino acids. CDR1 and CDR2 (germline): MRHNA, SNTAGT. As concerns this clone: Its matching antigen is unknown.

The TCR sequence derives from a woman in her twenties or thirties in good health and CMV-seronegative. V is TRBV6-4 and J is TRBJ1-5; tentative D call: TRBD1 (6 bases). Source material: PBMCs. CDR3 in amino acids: CASSLSKDSLNQPQHF. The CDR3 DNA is TGTGCCAGCAGCCTCTCAAAGGACAGTCTCAATCAGCCCCAGCATTTT.